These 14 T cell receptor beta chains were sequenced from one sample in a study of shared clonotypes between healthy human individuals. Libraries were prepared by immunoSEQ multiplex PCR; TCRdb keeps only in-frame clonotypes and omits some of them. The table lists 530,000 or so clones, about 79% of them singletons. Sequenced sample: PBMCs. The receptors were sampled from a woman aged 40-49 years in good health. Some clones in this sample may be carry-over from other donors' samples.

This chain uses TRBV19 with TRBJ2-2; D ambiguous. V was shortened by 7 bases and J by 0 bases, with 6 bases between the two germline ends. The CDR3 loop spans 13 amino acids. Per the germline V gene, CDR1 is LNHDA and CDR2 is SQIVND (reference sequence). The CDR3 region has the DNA TGTGCCAGTACCACCCCGAACACCGGGGAGCTGTTTTTT. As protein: CASTTPNTGELFF. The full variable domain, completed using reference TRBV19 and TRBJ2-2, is DGGITQSPKYLFRKEGQNVTLSCEQNLNHDAMYWYRQDPGQGLRLIYYSQIVNDFQKGDIAEGYSVSREKKESFPLTVTSAQKNPTAFYLCASTTPNTGELFFGEGSRLTVL.

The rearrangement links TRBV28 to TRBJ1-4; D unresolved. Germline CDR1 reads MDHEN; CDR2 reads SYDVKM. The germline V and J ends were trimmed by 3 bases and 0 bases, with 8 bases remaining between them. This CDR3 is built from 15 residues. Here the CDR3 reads CASSFLPATNEKLFF. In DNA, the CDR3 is TGTGCCAGCAGTTTTTTACCTGCAACTAATGAAAAACTGTTTTTT.

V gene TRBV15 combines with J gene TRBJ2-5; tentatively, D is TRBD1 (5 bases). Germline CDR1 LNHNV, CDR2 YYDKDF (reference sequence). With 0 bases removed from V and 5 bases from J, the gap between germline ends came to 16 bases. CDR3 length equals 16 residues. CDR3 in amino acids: CATSRDDPRVGETQYF. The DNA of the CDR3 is TGTGCCACCAGCAGAGATGATCCCAGGGTAGGGGAGACCCAGTACTTC.

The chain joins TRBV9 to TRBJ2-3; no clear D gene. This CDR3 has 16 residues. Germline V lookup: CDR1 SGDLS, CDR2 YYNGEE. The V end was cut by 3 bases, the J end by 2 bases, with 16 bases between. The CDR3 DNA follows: TGTGCCAGCAGCGCGGACCGCCTGTCTAACACAGATACGCAGTATTTT. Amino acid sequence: CASSADRLSNTDTQYF.

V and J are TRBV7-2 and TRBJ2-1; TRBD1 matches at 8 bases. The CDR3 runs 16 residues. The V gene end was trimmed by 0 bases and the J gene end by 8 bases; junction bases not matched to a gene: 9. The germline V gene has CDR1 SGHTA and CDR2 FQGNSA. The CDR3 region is CASSLATTGEVDEQFF. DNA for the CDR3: TGTGCCAGCAGCTTAGCGACGACAGGGGAGGTCGATGAGCAGTTCTTC.

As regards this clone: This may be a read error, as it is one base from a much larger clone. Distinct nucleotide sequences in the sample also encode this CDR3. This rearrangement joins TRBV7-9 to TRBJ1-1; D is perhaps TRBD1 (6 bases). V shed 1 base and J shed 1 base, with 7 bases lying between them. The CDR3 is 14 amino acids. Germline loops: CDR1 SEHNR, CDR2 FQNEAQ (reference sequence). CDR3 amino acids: CASSLVGGNTEAFF. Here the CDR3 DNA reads TGTGCCAGCAGCTTAGTAGGGGGGAACACTGAAGCTTTCTTT.

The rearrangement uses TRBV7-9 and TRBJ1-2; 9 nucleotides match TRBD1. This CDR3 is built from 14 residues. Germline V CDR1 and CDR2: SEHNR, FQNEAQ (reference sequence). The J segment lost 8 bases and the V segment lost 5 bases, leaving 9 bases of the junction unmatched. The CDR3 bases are TGTGCCAGCAGCACCCCGGGACAGGGTCGCGGCTACACCTTC. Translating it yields CASSTPGQGRGYTF.

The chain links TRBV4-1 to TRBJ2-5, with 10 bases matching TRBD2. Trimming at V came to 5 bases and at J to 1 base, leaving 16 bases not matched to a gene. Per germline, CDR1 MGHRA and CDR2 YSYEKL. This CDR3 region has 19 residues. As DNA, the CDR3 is TGCGCCAGCAGCTTCACTAGCGGGAAATCAAACAGCCCCCAAGAGACCCAGTACTTC. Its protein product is CASSFTSGKSNSPQETQYF.

CDR3 amino acids: CASSPRGEAYEQYF. Written as DNA, the CDR3 is TGTGCCAGCTCACCCAGGGGGGAGGCCTACGAGCAGTACTTC. The genes are TRBV18 and TRBJ2-7, with D maybe TRBD1 (7 bases). Germline CDR1 reads KGHSH; CDR2 reads LQKENI. The CDR3 runs to 14 residues. V lost 3 bases, J lost 2 bases, and 11 bases lay in between.

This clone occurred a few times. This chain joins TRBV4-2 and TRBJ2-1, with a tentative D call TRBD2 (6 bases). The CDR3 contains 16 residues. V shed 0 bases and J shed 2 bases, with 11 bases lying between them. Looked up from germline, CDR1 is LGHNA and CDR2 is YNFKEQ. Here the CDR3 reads CASSQDLGGTYNEQFF. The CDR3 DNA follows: TGTGCCAGCAGCCAAGATCTGGGCGGGACCTACAATGAGCAGTTCTTC.

The CDR3 bases are TGTGCCAGCAGCTTACGGGACGGATTTAATGAAAAACTGTTTTTT. Residues: CASSLRDGFNEKLFF. V and J are TRBV5-6 and TRBJ1-4; tentatively, D is TRBD1 (5 bases). The germline CDR1 and CDR2 sequences are SGHDT and YYEEEE. V was cut by 2 bases and J by 4 bases, with 12 bases left in between. The CDR3 is 15 amino acids.

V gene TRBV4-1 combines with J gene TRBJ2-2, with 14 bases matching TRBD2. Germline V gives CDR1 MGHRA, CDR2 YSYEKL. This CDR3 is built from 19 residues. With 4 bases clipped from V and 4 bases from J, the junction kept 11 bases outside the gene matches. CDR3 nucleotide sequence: TGCGCCAGCAGCCCCCGACTAGCGGGAGGGCTTGTGGTCACCGGGGAGCTGTTTTTT. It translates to CASSPRLAGGLVVTGELFF.

The CDR3 bases are TGTGCCAGCAGCTTAGATCGACGGGATGGGCAGTATTTT. It codes for CASSLDRRDGQYF. This sequence joins TRBV7-8 and TRBJ2-3, with a possible D match to TRBD2 (5 bases). The CDR3 spans 13 residues. Germline V gene sequence: CDR1 SGHVS, CDR2 FQNEAQ. V lost 1 base and J 11 bases, leaving 13 bases between the germline ends.

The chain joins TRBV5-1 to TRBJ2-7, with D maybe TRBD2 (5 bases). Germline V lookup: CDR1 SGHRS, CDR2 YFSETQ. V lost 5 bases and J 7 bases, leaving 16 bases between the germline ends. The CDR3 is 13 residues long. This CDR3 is CASSRDRGEEQYF. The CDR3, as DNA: TGCGCCAGCAGTCGGGATCGGGGTGAGGAGCAGTACTTC.